This record looks at one T cell receptor (beta chain) sequence and its context. This CDR3 comprises 15 residues. The ends were cut back, 3 bases at V and 4 bases at J, with 14 bases in the middle. The germline gives CDR1 MDHEN, CDR2 SYDVKM. This sample was taken from a study of blood T cell repertoires in COVID-19. Study-wide context: The origin of the acute and convalescent COVID-19 samples was the United States, Italy and Spain. Sources were T cells, B-cell-depleted T cells, or PBMCs; the material itself was cDNA or gDNA.

Original handling: Estimated nucleated cell counts came from reference gene primer amplification. TCRdb keeps only in-frame clones here, not all; method: immunoSEQ multiplex PCR. V, J and clone size are taken as reported in that table, and D and trimming were inferred from the DNA itself. Among a few hundred thousand clones listed, roughly 80% were seen once. Specimen: peripheral blood. The rearrangement links TRBV28 to TRBJ2-3; unclear D gene. This receptor was taken from a woman between 18 and 29 years old with acute or convalescent COVID-19. CDR3 region: CASSFPPGHADTQYF. Here the CDR3 DNA reads TGTGCCAGCAGTTTTCCTCCAGGTCACGCAGATACGCAGTATTTT.